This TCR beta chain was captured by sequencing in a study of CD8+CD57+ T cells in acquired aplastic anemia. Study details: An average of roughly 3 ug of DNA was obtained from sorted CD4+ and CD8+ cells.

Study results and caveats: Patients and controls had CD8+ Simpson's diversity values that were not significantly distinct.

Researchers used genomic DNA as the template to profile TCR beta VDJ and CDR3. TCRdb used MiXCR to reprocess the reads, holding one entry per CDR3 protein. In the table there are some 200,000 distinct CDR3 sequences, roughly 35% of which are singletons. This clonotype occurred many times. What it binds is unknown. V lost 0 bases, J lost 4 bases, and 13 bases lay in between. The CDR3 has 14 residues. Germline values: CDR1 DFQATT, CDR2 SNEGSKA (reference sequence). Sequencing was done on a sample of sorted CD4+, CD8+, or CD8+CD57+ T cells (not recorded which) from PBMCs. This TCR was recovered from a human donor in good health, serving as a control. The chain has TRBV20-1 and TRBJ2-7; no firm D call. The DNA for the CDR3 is TGCAGTGCTAGAGATACCAAAAGCAAATACGAGCAGTACTTC. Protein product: CSARDTKSKYEQYF.